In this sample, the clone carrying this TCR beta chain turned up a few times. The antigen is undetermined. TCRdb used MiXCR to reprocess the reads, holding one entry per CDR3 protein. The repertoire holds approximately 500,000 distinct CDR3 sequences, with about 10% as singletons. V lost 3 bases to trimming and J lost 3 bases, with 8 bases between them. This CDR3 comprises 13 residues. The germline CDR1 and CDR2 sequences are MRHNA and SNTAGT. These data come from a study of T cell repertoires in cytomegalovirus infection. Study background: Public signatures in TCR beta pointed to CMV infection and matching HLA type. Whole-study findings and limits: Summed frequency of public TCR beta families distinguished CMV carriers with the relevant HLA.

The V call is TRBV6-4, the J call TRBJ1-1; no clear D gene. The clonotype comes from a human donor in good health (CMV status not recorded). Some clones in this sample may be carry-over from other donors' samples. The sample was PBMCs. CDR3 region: CASSETAYTEAFF. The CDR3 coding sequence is TGTGCCAGCAGTGAAACAGCGTACACTGAAGCTTTCTTT.